This T cell receptor beta chain derives from a study of blood T cell repertoires in COVID-19. Looking at the study overall: Whether acute or convalescent, the COVID-19 samples came from the United States, Italy and Spain. T cells, B-cell-depleted T cells, or PBMCs provided the cDNA or gDNA that served as material.

Authors' analysis steps: Scientists estimated how many nucleated cells there were by amplifying reference gene primers. TCRdb's table, derived via immunoSEQ multiplex PCR, lists solely in-frame clones and lacks some. D and trimming come from the DNA, and the V and J calls and clone size come from that table. The sample holds 250,000 or so clones, about 80% seen once. The sample holds a few counts of this clone. Sample: peripheral blood. The receptor was derived from a woman aged 80 or over with acute or convalescent COVID-19.

Here the CDR3 DNA reads TGTGCCAGTAAATTGGGGACTATTTTCAACAATGAGCAGTTCTTC. As protein: CASKLGTIFNNEQFF. The chain recombines TRBV19 with TRBJ2-1, with 7 bases lining up with TRBD2. This CDR3 has 15 residues. With V trimmed by 7 bases and J by 5 bases, 11 bases remained unmatched. Germline assignment: CDR1 LNHDA and CDR2 SQIVND (reference sequence).